The 25 T cell receptor beta chains reported below all come from one sample, sequenced in a study of CXCR3-negative and CXCR3-positive naive CD8 T cells. Study conclusions and caveats: The TRB CDR3s that CXCR3-positive naive cells carried were more hydrophobic than those of CXCR3-negative naive cells.

The libraries of TRB cDNA were constructed through 5' RACE using UMI labels. TCRdb reprocessed the 5' RACE reads and reports one entry per CDR3 protein, with no DNA. There are roughly 130,000 distinct CDR3 sequences in the sample, with roughly 0.59% held by the top ten. Their antigens remain unidentified. The sample taken for sequencing was naive CXCR3+ CD8+ T cells from blood. Subset denoted: CD45RO-CCR7+CD27+CD95- naive CD8+ T cells expressing CXCR3 (TNR3+). Receptors originate from a human donor in good health. Some clones in this sample may be carry-over from other donors' samples.

This chain links TRBV15 with TRBJ1-1; TCRdb gives TRBD1 as the D gene, but with no DNA this cannot be confirmed. CDR3 length equals 13 residues. Germline loops: CDR1 LNHNV, CDR2 YYDKDF (reference sequence). The CDR3 here is CATSQTPGAEAFF.

V gene TRBV24-1 combines with J gene TRBJ1-2. The CDR3 loop spans 14 amino acids. CDR1 is KGHDR and CDR2 is SFDVKD in the germline V gene. The CDR3 protein is CATSDPSWSGGYTF.

This chain uses TRBV29-1 with TRBJ2-2; the D call from TCRdb, TRBD1, cannot be confirmed without DNA. CDR1 and CDR2 from the germline V gene are SQVTM and ANQGSEA. The CDR3 covers 14 residues. CDR3: CSVELGQGAGELFF.

J is TRBJ1-3 and V is TRBV15; checking the TCRdb D call of TRBD1 is not possible without DNA. This CDR3 is 16 amino acids long. Germline-derived CDR1 and CDR2 are LNHNV and YYDKDF (reference sequence). This CDR3 is CATSGDSLDSGNTIYF.

The V call is TRBV3-1, the J call TRBJ2-7; as DNA is missing, the TRBD2 call by TCRdb cannot be tested. CDR1 and CDR2 from the germline V gene are LGHDT and YNNKEL (reference sequence). The CDR3 sequence is 15 residues long. Here the CDR3 reads CASSQGLPGGNEQYF.

The V and J genes are TRBV12-3 or TRBV12-4 and TRBJ2-1; the TCRdb call, TRBD1, lacks DNA for checking. The CDR3 length is 15 residues. The CDR3 protein is CASSPTLGDYNEQFF.

V and J are TRBV30 and TRBJ2-5. CDR3 length: 13 residues. CDR1 and CDR2 from the germline V gene are GTSNPN and SVGIG (reference sequence). The CDR3 sequence is CAWSALGFETQYF.

J is TRBJ1-5 and V is TRBV7-9; the TCRdb call, TRBD1, lacks DNA for checking. CDR3 length equals 12 residues. Germline loops: CDR1 SEHNR, CDR2 FQNEAQ (reference sequence). CDR3 protein: CASSQGGQPQHF.

The gene calls are TRBV28 and TRBJ1-6. Germline V gene sequence: CDR1 MDHEN, CDR2 SYDVKM. The CDR3 is 14 residues long. The CDR3 loop reads CASTSTWILSPLHF.

This chain uses TRBV7-8 with TRBJ2-1; TCRdb selects TRBD1, and the lack of DNA leaves this call unchecked. This CDR3 has 16 amino acids. Germline CDR1 SGHVS, CDR2 FQNEAQ. The CDR3 protein is CASSPNRDHSRGKQFF.

CDR3 sequence: CASRGQGDYEQYF. This chain uses TRBV7-9 with TRBJ2-7; TCRdb selects TRBD1, and the lack of DNA leaves this call unchecked. Germline V gene lookup returns CDR1 SEHNR and CDR2 FQNEAQ (reference sequence). There are 13 residues in the CDR3. Using reference TRBV7-9 and TRBJ2-7 for the parts outside the CDR3, the full variable domain is DTGVSQNPRHKITKRGQNVTFRCDPISEHNRLYWYRQTLGQGPEFLTYFQNEAQLEKSRLLSDRFSAERPKGSFSTLEIQRTEQGDSAMYLCASRGQGDYEQYFGPGTRLTVT.

The chain links TRBV20-1 to TRBJ1-2; the D call from TCRdb, TRBD1, cannot be confirmed without DNA. CDR3 length equals 19 residues. Germline-derived CDR1 and CDR2 are DFQATT and SNEGSKA (reference sequence). CDR3 amino acids: CSAREVEGDSLPSAYGYTF.

V and J are TRBV2 and TRBJ2-7; absent DNA, TCRdb's TRBD1 call cannot be checked. Germline V CDR1 and CDR2: SNHLY, FYNNEI. The CDR3 has 14 amino acids. This chain's CDR3 is CASSDGAITYEQYF.

This chain uses TRBV2 with TRBJ2-7; TCRdb returns TRBD1, unconfirmable since there is no DNA. This CDR3 contains 15 residues. Germline V lookup: CDR1 SNHLY, CDR2 FYNNEI. CDR3 amino acids: CASSEWAGGNYEQYF.

The CDR3 here is CASSGGGGPEAFF. V is TRBV23-1 and J is TRBJ1-1. Being an ORF, TRBV23-1 has a function that is uncertain. There are 13 residues in the CDR3.

This chain links TRBV29-1 with TRBJ2-7; TCRdb gives TRBD1 as the D gene, but with no DNA this cannot be confirmed. CDR3 size: 13 residues. Germline values: CDR1 SQVTM, CDR2 ANQGSEA. The CDR3 spells CSVSGTGGYEQYF.

The chain couples TRBV6-2 or TRBV6-3 to TRBJ2-7; TCRdb's D call, TRBD1, is unchecked because there is no DNA. CDR1 and CDR2 (germline): MNHEY, SVGEGT. There are 16 residues in the CDR3. The CDR3 region is CASSSPLGGPPVEQYF.

The V call is TRBV29-1, the J call TRBJ1-1; the D gene TCRdb calls, TRBD1, cannot be checked with no DNA. Per germline, CDR1 SQVTM and CDR2 ANQGSEA. The CDR3 length is 13 residues. The CDR3 loop reads CSVEDGTNTEAFF.

The chain links TRBV7-8 to TRBJ2-3. The CDR3 contains 13 residues. Germline V gene lookup returns CDR1 SGHVS and CDR2 FQNEAQ. This chain's CDR3 is CASSLGDTDTQYF.

The V and J genes are TRBV6-4 and TRBJ2-1; TCRdb's D gene call, TRBD2, goes unchecked for lack of DNA. CDR1 and CDR2 from the germline V gene are MRHNA and SNTAGT. This CDR3 comprises 15 residues. Here the CDR3 reads CASSPLAGAVNEQFF.

This chain connects TRBV29-1 to TRBJ1-2; TCRdb picks TRBD1, but there is no DNA to check that call. The CDR3 has 12 residues. In germline, CDR1 is SQVTM, CDR2 ANQGSEA. The CDR3 loop is CSVEVGARGYSF.

The CDR3 is CASSQDREGYNEQFF. V is TRBV4-3 and J is TRBJ2-1. This CDR3 is 15 amino acids long. Germline CDR1 reads LGHNA; CDR2 reads YSLEER.

The rearrangement uses TRBV29-1 and TRBJ2-1; without DNA, the TCRdb call of TRBD2 cannot be checked. CDR1 and CDR2 from the germline V gene are SQVTM and ANQGSEA. The CDR3 has 14 amino acids. Here the CDR3 reads CSVEPSTDYNEQFF.

This rearrangement joins TRBV3-1 to TRBJ1-1. CDR1 and CDR2 from the germline V gene are LGHDT and YNNKEL (reference sequence). The CDR3 extends over 18 amino acids. CDR3 amino acids: CASSQGSRLGGGGTEAFF.

This chain joins TRBV14 and TRBJ1-2; without DNA, the TCRdb call of TRBD1 cannot be checked. Germline V lookup: CDR1 SGHDN, CDR2 FVKESK. The length of the CDR3 is 15 residues. This chain's CDR3 is CASSQEPVGAYGYTF.